Below, 32 T cell receptor beta chains from the same sample are listed, as sequenced in a study of Graves' ophthalmopathy and Graves' hyperthyroidism. The TCR beta CDR3 regions underwent amplification from RNA transcripts. The authors performed first-round RT-PCR with HTBI primers and then a second-round multiplex PCR. Using its own MiXCR run on the multiplex PCR reads, TCRdb lists one record per CDR3 protein. This sample yields hundreds of thousands of distinct CDR3 sequences, of which 35% to 50% are seen a single time; about 3.3% belongs to the top ten. Sequencing was carried out using peripheral blood. The receptors shown here come from an adult man with Graves' ophthalmopathy.

The gene calls are TRBV29-1 and TRBJ2-6, with 7 positions matching TRBD1. The V gene end was trimmed by 6 bases and the J gene end by 0 bases; junction bases not matched to a gene: 8. Germline V lookup: CDR1 SQVTM, CDR2 ANQGSEA. There are 16 residues in the CDR3. This chain's CDR3 is CSVETTGSSGANVLTF. For the CDR3, the DNA is TGCAGCGTCGAGACGACAGGGAGCTCTGGGGCCAACGTCCTGACTTTC.

The chain is built from TRBV12-3 or TRBV12-4 and TRBJ1-2; perhaps TRBD1 as D (6 bases). V shed 10 bases and J shed 4 bases, with 25 bases lying between them. The CDR3 is 16 residues long. CDR3 DNA sequence: TGTGCCACTAGTTTGGGGATAGGGGGTCAGTTCTATGGCTACACCTTC. Translation: CATSLGIGGQFYGYTF.

The rearrangement joins TRBV29-1 to TRBJ2-5; possibly TRBD1 for D (5 bases). CDR1 is SQVTM and CDR2 is ANQGSEA in the germline V gene. The CDR3 runs to 13 residues. V was cut by 4 bases and J by 5 bases, with 14 bases left in between. The CDR3 region has the DNA TGCAGCGTTGTAGCAGGACACCGGGAGACCCAGTACTTC. Encoded protein: CSVVAGHRETQYF. Full variable domain (missing parts from reference TRBV29-1 and TRBJ2-5): SAVISQKPSRDICQRGTSLTIQCQVDSQVTMMFWYRQQPGQSLTLIATANQGSEATYESGFVIDKFPISRPNLTFSTLTVSNMSPEDSSIYLCSVVAGHRETQYFGPGTRLLVL.

The rearrangement links TRBV7-2 to TRBJ1-1, with 9 bases lining up with TRBD1. V gave up 5 bases and J gave up 11 bases; unmatched junction bases: 12. The germline CDR1 and CDR2 sequences are SGHTA and FQGNSA. The CDR3 sequence is 14 residues long. CDR3 nucleotide sequence: TGTGCCAGCAGCCCAAGACAGGGGGACGTAGAGGCTTTCTTT. Residues: CASSPRQGDVEAFF.

The chain has TRBV7-9 and TRBJ2-7; 8 bases match TRBD2. This CDR3 has 14 residues. V lost 3 bases and J lost 4; bases outside the gene matches: 5. In germline, CDR1 is SEHNR, CDR2 FQNEAQ (reference sequence). The CDR3 DNA reads as TGTGCCAGCAGCTTCGCGGGGGGTGGATACGAGCAGTACTTC. This codes for CASSFAGGGYEQYF.

There are a few counts of this clonotype. The chain combines TRBV2 with TRBJ1-6; 7 nucleotides agree with TRBD1. The CDR3 has 17 amino acids. Germline V gene sequence: CDR1 SNHLY, CDR2 FYNNEI. The ends lost 6 bases at V and 5 bases at J; junction bases unmatched: 13. The DNA for the CDR3 is TGTGCCAGCAGGGGGGACAGCGCCTTTGGGGATAATTCACCCCTCCACTTT. Translated, it gives CASRGDSAFGDNSPLHF.

The gene calls are TRBV29-1 and TRBJ2-7, with 8 bases fitting TRBD1. With V trimmed by 1 base and J by 3 bases, 5 bases remained unmatched. This CDR3 has 14 amino acids. Germline lookup yields CDR1 SQVTM and CDR2 ANQGSEA. For the CDR3, the DNA is TGCAGCGTTGAAGTCGGGACAGGACTCTACGAGCAGTACTTC. It is translated as CSVEVGTGLYEQYF.

At least ten counts were recorded for this clonotype. The chain couples TRBV19 to TRBJ2-7; 13 bases match TRBD2. Germline trimming cut 4 bases from V and 6 bases from J; bases unmatched to any gene: 6. CDR1 LNHDA and CDR2 SQIVND come from the germline V gene (reference sequence). This CDR3 has 15 amino acids. The CDR3 is CASSKGLAGFGEQYF. CDR3 nucleotides: TGTGCCAGTAGTAAGGGACTAGCGGGATTCGGCGAGCAGTACTTC.

The chain links TRBV25-1 to TRBJ2-7; 8 bases are a match to TRBD1. Per the germline V gene, CDR1 is MGHDK and CDR2 is SYGVNS. The CDR3 sequence is 14 residues long. The V segment lost 8 bases and the J segment 2 bases; nucleotides outside the gene matches: 8. CDR3 coding DNA: TGTGCCAGCGTGGAGGACAGGGAAGCCTACGAGCAGTACTTC. It encodes CASVEDREAYEQYF.

In the case of this clonotype: The junction departs from the called germline gene at one end, perhaps through a read error. The rearrangement joins TRBV7-9 to TRBJ2-7, with TRBD1 matching over 7 bases. The CDR3 spans 16 residues. Germline V gene lookup returns CDR1 SEHNR and CDR2 FQNEAQ (reference sequence). CDR3 loop: CASSRKLQGGFYEQYF. In DNA, the CDR3 is TGCGCCAGCAGCCGGAAGCTTCAAGGGGGCTTCTACGAGCAGTACTTC.

The chain links TRBV12-3 or TRBV12-4 to TRBJ2-3; unclear D gene. The CDR3 spans 11 residues. The V gene lost 8 bases and the J gene lost 15 bases, with 18 bases spanning the gap. CDR3 coding DNA: TGTGCCAGCGGCTCGGTCCCCATCCCTTATTTT. The encoded protein is CASGSVPIPYF.

Remarks on this clonotype: One end of the junction fails to match germline, which may point to a read error. V usage is TRBV15 and J usage is TRBJ1-6; 10 bases agree with TRBD1. The V gene's germline CDR1 is LNHNV and CDR2 YYDKDF (reference sequence). The CDR3 sequence is 16 residues long. The CDR3 nucleotides are TGTGCCGCCAGCAGCCCAGACAGGGGGCGGGATTCACCCCTCCACTTT. This sequence encodes CAASSPDRGRDSPLHF.

CDR3 amino acids: CASSGGGQVYGYTF. CDR3 bases: TGTGCCAGCAGCGGGGGGGGACAGGTCTATGGCTACACCTTC. The rearrangement uses TRBV10-3 and TRBJ1-2, with TRBD1 identical over 8 bases. CDR3 size: 14 residues. Germline-derived CDR1 and CDR2 are ENHRY and SYGVKD. J gave up 4 bases and V 10 bases, and 11 bases lay outside the gene matches.

The rearrangement uses TRBV20-1 and TRBJ2-3, with 8 nucleotides matching TRBD2. After removal of 6 bases from V and 5 bases from J, the junction contained 7 bases not matched to a gene. This CDR3 is built from 13 residues. The V gene's germline CDR1 is DFQATT and CDR2 SNEGSKA (reference sequence). The CDR3 loop reads CSAPLAVKDTQYF. The CDR3 DNA sequence: TGCAGTGCCCCACTAGCGGTCAAAGATACGCAGTATTTT.

In this sample, this clonotype turned up a few times. This chain uses TRBV5-4 with TRBJ1-2; no clear D. Between the trimmed V and J ends, which lost 4 bases and 6 bases, there was a span of 16 bases. Germline loops: CDR1 SGHNT, CDR2 YYREEE (reference sequence). The CDR3 is 14 amino acids. The CDR3 DNA follows: TGTGCCAGCAGCCCCAGGATGATATCAAATGGCTACACCTTC. It yields the protein CASSPRMISNGYTF.

This clonotype occurred many times. The chain combines TRBV14 with TRBJ1-1; D perhaps matches TRBD1 (5 bases). The germline V gene encodes CDR1 SGHDN and CDR2 FVKESK. V was clipped by 0 bases and J by 2 bases, with 10 bases between them. The CDR3 contains 15 residues. CDR3 in amino acids: CASSQETDSNTEAFF. The CDR3 DNA reads as TGTGCCAGCAGCCAAGAGACAGATAGTAACACTGAAGCTTTCTTT.

The V and J genes are TRBV7-8 and TRBJ1-1; 12 bases match TRBD1. CDR3 length equals 16 residues. Germline V gene lookup returns CDR1 SGHVS and CDR2 FQNEAQ. V lost 5 bases to trimming and J lost 6 bases; unmatched junction nucleotides: 10. This CDR3 reads CASSPGTGGDGAEAFF. CDR3 sequence (DNA): TGTGCCAGCAGCCCCGGGACAGGGGGCGATGGCGCTGAAGCTTTCTTT.

At least ten counts were recorded for this clonotype. This chain connects TRBV7-9 to TRBJ2-7, with D possibly TRBD2 on 6 matching bases. The CDR3 spans 13 residues. The germline CDR1 and CDR2 sequences are SEHNR and FQNEAQ (reference sequence). V lost 4 bases, J lost 3 bases, and 10 bases lay in between. The CDR3 sequence: CASSWAGFYEQYF. CDR3 nucleotides: TGTGCCAGCAGCTGGGCGGGATTCTACGAGCAGTACTTC.

This clonotype has only one observation. The junction shows a germline mismatch at one end, possibly a read error. The V call is TRBV6-1, the J call TRBJ2-6, with TRBD2 as a possible D gene (6 bases). The CDR3 is 15 residues long. CDR1 and CDR2 (germline): MNHNS, SASEGT. Here the CDR3 reads CASSEGVHGGNVLTF. In DNA, the CDR3 is TGTGCCAGCAGTGAAGGGGTGCACGGGGGCAACGTCCTGACTTTC.

This chain joins TRBV5-4 and TRBJ2-7, with D maybe TRBD1 (5 bases). Germline V lookup: CDR1 SGHNT, CDR2 YYREEE (reference sequence). The CDR3 covers 14 residues. The V end was cut by 3 bases, the J end by 2 bases, with 12 bases between. The CDR3 protein is CASSSPDITYEQYF. The CDR3 DNA reads TGTGCCAGCAGCTCGCCGGACATAACCTACGAGCAGTACTTC.

The sample holds many counts of this clonotype. The chain joins TRBV5-4 to TRBJ2-5, with 12 bases matching TRBD2. Per the germline V gene, CDR1 is SGHNT and CDR2 is YYREEE (reference sequence). The CDR3 extends over 15 amino acids. J gave up 3 bases and V 3 bases, and 3 bases lay outside the gene matches. The CDR3 loop reads CASSSSGRAEETQYF. CDR3 DNA: TGTGCCAGCAGCTCTAGCGGGAGGGCTGAAGAGACCCAGTACTTC.

Many counts were recorded for this clonotype. The chain recombines TRBV24-1 with TRBJ2-7, with D perhaps matching TRBD2 (6 bases). V shed 3 bases and J shed 2 bases, with 13 bases lying between them. The CDR3 loop spans 15 amino acids. Germline assignment: CDR1 KGHDR and CDR2 SFDVKD. The CDR3 loop reads CATSDGAGKAYEQYF. The CDR3 coding sequence is TGTGCCACCAGTGATGGGGCGGGAAAGGCCTACGAGCAGTACTTC.

V gene TRBV25-1 combines with J gene TRBJ1-5, with D tentatively TRBD1 (5 bases). This CDR3 region has 16 residues. The germline V and J ends were trimmed by 3 bases and 7 bases, with 19 bases remaining between them. Germline assignment: CDR1 MGHDK and CDR2 SYGVNS. The CDR3, as DNA: TGTGCCAGCAGTGACCCGGGACTAGCGGGAGGGCAGCCCCAGCATTTT. As protein: CASSDPGLAGGQPQHF.

The chain carries TRBV4-2 and TRBJ2-2; D not certain. V was shortened by 4 bases and J by 1 base, with 10 bases between the two germline ends. The CDR3 has 15 residues. Germline-derived CDR1 and CDR2 are LGHNA and YNFKEQ. The CDR3 DNA follows: TGTGCCAGCAGCCCGAATAGGGTGAACACCGGGGAGCTGTTTTTT. Translated, it gives CASSPNRVNTGELFF.

In regard to this clonotype: One base away lies a much larger clone, so this may be a sequencing read error. V is TRBV7-9 and J is TRBJ1-4; no definite D call. The CDR3 length is 14 residues. The germline gives CDR1 SEHNR, CDR2 FQNEAQ (reference sequence). The germline V and J ends were trimmed by 4 bases and 8 bases, with 14 bases remaining between them. The CDR3 protein is CASSSVGLGEKLFF. CDR3 coding DNA: TGTGCCAGCAGCTCGGTAGGGTTAGGGGAAAAACTGTTTTTT. Full variable domain (missing parts from reference TRBV7-9 and TRBJ1-4): DTGVSQNPRHKITKRGQNVTFRCDPISEHNRLYWYRQTLGQGPEFLTYFQNEAQLEKSRLLSDRFSAERPKGSFSTLEIQRTEQGDSAMYLCASSSVGLGEKLFFGSGTQLSVL.

As for this clonotype: Sequence at one end of the junction differs from germline and may be a read error. The V and J genes are TRBV5-1 and TRBJ2-2; 8 bases map to TRBD1. The germline V gene encodes CDR1 SGHRS and CDR2 YFSETQ. There are 19 residues in the CDR3. Here the CDR3 DNA reads TGTGCCAGCAGCTCACTAACTGGCAGGGGGCGAACAAACACCGGGGAGCTGTTTTTT. Amino acid sequence: CASSSLTGRGRTNTGELFF.

The genes are TRBV10-3 and TRBJ1-2; 7 bases line up with TRBD1. The CDR3 has 14 residues. J lost 1 base, V lost 2 bases, and 1 base had no gene match. CDR1 and CDR2 (germline): ENHRY, SYGVKD. The CDR3 spells CAISEDRDNYGYTF. CDR3 bases: TGTGCCATCAGTGAGGACAGGGATAACTATGGCTACACCTTC.

The chain is built from TRBV29-1 and TRBJ1-2; D is unresolved. Germline V gene lookup returns CDR1 SQVTM and CDR2 ANQGSEA. The length of the CDR3 is 12 residues. Between the trimmed V and J ends, which lost 4 bases and 8 bases, there was a span of 14 bases. CDR3 sequence reads: CSVAIAQVGYTF. The CDR3 region has the DNA TGCAGCGTTGCCATAGCCCAGGTCGGCTACACCTTC.

Only one count was recorded for this clonotype. A single base separates this from a much larger clone, so it may be a read error. J is TRBJ2-5 and V is TRBV12-3 or TRBV12-4; D not resolved. There are 14 residues in the CDR3. CDR3 bases: TGTGCCAGCAGTTTATTCTCAGGTCAAGAGACCCTGTACTTC. Amino acid sequence: CASSLFSGQETLYF.

The CDR3 coding sequence is TGTGCCAGCAGCCCTCCTAGCGTCCGTGACGAAAAACTGTTTTTT. This sequence encodes CASSPPSVRDEKLFF. The chain recombines TRBV7-6 with TRBJ1-4; D not resolved. The V and J ends lost 5 bases and 8 bases respectively, with 18 bases between them. The CDR3 has 15 amino acids. CDR1 and CDR2 (germline): SGHVS, FNYEAQ.

The chain carries TRBV29-1 and TRBJ1-1; the D gene is possibly TRBD1 (6 bases). Per germline, CDR1 SQVTM and CDR2 ANQGSEA. CDR3 length equals 16 residues. The CDR3 reads CTWSRQENTEREDAFF. CDR3 nucleotides: TGCACCTGGTCGCGACAGGAGAACACTGAAAGGGAGGATGCTTTCTTT.

Many counts were recorded for this clonotype. The chain is built from TRBV20-1 and TRBJ2-7; 7 nucleotides match TRBD1. Per germline, CDR1 DFQATT and CDR2 SNEGSKA (reference sequence). V shed 5 bases and J 2 bases; nucleotides not matched to a gene: 6. This CDR3 has 13 residues. This chain's CDR3 is CSAQRGLAYEQYF. In nucleotides, the CDR3 is TGCAGTGCTCAGAGGGGGCTAGCCTACGAGCAGTACTTC.